This TCR beta chain was sequenced in a study of regulatory T cells in long-lasting Graves disease. Regarding the study as a whole: Relative to newly diagnosed Graves' patients, persistent ones had lower TCR diversity. Persistent patients shared more public clonotypes (2,741) than new patients (just under 1,000). Small numbers of samples may have cut accuracy.

V lost 5 bases, J lost 7 bases, and 9 bases lay in between. Germline V lookup: CDR1 SGHTA, CDR2 FQGNSA. The length of the CDR3 is 13 residues. CDR3-region Arm-PCR and iRepertoire HTBI primers produced the TCR beta libraries. Authors' processing steps: Taken together, the samples had roughly 63 TRBV and more than 12 TRBJ segments identified. One entry per CDR3 protein results from TCRdb running MiXCR on the multiplex PCR reads. In this record, the V and J calls reflect TCRdb's handling and not the investigators' own analysis. The sample consists of a few hundred thousand distinct CDR3 sequences, roughly a fifth of them appearing once. Specified time point: persistent/refractory GD, antithyroid drugs over 5 years with positive TRAb. PBMCs provided the RNA from which the TCR library was made. This clonotype was observed at least ten times. The antigen is undetermined.

This sequence joins TRBV7-2 and TRBJ1-6; unclear D gene. The TCR comes from a female donor with Graves disease. The source was peripheral blood mononuclear cells (PBMCs), collected when the disease was refractory, from a patient treated with antithyroid drugs. The CDR3 nucleotides are TGTGCCAGCAGCCCCATGCGGAATTCACCCCTCCACTTT. It specifies CASSPMRNSPLHF.